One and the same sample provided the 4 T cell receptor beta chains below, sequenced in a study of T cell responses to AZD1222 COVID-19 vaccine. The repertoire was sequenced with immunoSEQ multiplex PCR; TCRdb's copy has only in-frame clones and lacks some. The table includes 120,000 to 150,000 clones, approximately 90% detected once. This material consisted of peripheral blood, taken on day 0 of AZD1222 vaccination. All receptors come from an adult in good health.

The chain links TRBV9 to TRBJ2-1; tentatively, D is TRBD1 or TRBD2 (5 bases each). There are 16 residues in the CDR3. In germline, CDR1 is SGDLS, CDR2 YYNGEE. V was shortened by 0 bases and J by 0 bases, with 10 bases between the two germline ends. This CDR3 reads CASSVDRRRSYNEQFF. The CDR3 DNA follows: TGTGCCAGCAGCGTAGACAGGAGGCGCTCCTACAATGAGCAGTTCTTC.

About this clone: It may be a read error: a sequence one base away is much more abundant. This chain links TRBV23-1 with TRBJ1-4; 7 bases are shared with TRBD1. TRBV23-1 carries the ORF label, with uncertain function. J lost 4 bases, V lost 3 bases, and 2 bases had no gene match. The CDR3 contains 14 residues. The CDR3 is CASSHRDSNEKLFF. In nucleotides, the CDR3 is TGCGCCAGCAGTCACAGGGACAGTAATGAAAAACTGTTTTTT.

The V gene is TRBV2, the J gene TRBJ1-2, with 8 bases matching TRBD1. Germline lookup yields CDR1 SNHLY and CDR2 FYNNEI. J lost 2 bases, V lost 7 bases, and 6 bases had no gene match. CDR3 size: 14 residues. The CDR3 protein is CASTGRQGNYGYTF. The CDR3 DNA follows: TGTGCCAGCACGGGAAGACAGGGGAACTATGGCTACACCTTC. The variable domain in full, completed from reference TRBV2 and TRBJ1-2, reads EPEVTQTPSHQVTQMGQEVILRCVPISNHLYFYWYRQILGQKVEFLVSFYNNEISEKSEIFDDQFSVERPDGSNFTLKIRSTKLEDSAMYFCASTGRQGNYGYTFGSGTRLTVV.

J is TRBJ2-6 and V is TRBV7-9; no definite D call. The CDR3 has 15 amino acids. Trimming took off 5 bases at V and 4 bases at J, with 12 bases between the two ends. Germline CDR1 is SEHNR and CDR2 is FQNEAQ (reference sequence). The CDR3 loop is CASSIRLAGANVLTF. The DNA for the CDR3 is TGTGCCAGCAGCATCAGATTGGCCGGGGCCAACGTCCTGACTTTC.